The 25 T cell receptor beta chains presented below share a single source sample, sequenced in a study of somatic mutations in cytotoxic T cells in rheumatoid arthritis. This table comes from immunoSEQ multiplex PCR, and its TCRdb copy is limited to in-frame clones, with some not included. The data contain 15,000 to 20,000 clones, roughly 82% of them singletons. The sequenced sample consisted of CD8+ T cells sorted from blood. All receptors come from an adult with rheumatoid arthritis.

This clone was counted a few times. The chain links TRBV15 to TRBJ1-6; tentative D call: TRBD1 (6 bases). Germline V CDR1 and CDR2: LNHNV, YYDKDF (reference sequence). Trimming stripped 1 base from V and 6 bases from J, with 10 bases between. The CDR3 has 15 amino acids. The CDR3 spells CATSRAAGANSPLHF. In nucleotides, the CDR3 is TGTGCCACCAGCAGAGCGGCAGGGGCTAATTCACCCCTCCACTTT.

In its sample, this clone was seen once. The chain has TRBV12-5 and TRBJ2-5; D might be TRBD1 (6 bases). The germline V gene encodes CDR1 LGHNT and CDR2 FRNRAP. V lost 2 bases, J lost 4 bases, and 14 bases lay in between. The CDR3 covers 15 residues. CDR3 amino acids: CASGLTGYNGETQYF. CDR3 nucleotide sequence: TGTGCTAGTGGTTTGACAGGGTATAACGGAGAGACCCAGTACTTC.

The chain uses TRBV30 and TRBJ2-1; 16 nucleotides line up with TRBD2. The CDR3 sequence is 19 residues long. Germline V gives CDR1 GTSNPN, CDR2 SVGIG (reference sequence). Trimming removed 5 bases from V and 0 bases from J; junction bases left unmatched: 10. The CDR3 reads CAWGLGLAGGPSSYNEQFF. CDR3 in DNA: TGTGCCTGGGGACTGGGACTAGCGGGAGGGCCGAGCTCCTACAATGAGCAGTTCTTC.

The chain couples TRBV2 to TRBJ1-2, with D possibly TRBD1 on 5 matching bases. CDR1 and CDR2 from the germline V gene are SNHLY and FYNNEI. CDR3 size: 14 residues. DNA for the CDR3: TGTGCGATTATCGAACGTAGGGGTAGCTATGGCTACACCTTC. Translation gives CAIIERRGSYGYTF.

The CDR3 sequence: CASSSDRGRTNEKLFF. The DNA for the CDR3 is TGTGCCAGCAGTAGCGACAGGGGGCGAACTAATGAAAAACTGTTTTTT. V is TRBV2 and J is TRBJ1-4; 10 nucleotides align to TRBD1. CDR1 SNHLY and CDR2 FYNNEI come from the germline V gene. Trimming cost V 5 bases and J 1 base; bases outside gene matches: 4. CDR3 size: 16 residues.

CDR3 region: CASSVSGVGEAFF. The CDR3 bases are TGTGCCAGCAGCGTTTCAGGGGTGGGTGAAGCTTTCTTT. The chain carries TRBV9 and TRBJ1-1, with a tentative D call TRBD1 (6 bases). V was clipped by 2 bases and J by 7 bases, with 12 bases between them. This CDR3 has 13 amino acids. CDR1 and CDR2 from the germline V gene are SGDLS and YYNGEE. Full variable domain (remainder filled in from reference TRBV9 and TRBJ1-1): DSGVTQTPKHLITATGQRVTLRCSPRSGDLSVYWYQQSLDQGLQFLIQYYNGEERAKGNILERFSAQQFPDLHSELNLSSLELGDSALYFCASSVSGVGEAFFGQGTRLTVV.

The chain couples TRBV5-1 to TRBJ2-7, with 9 bases matching TRBD2. J lost 0 bases, V lost 6 bases, and 4 bases had no gene match. The germline V gene has CDR1 SGHRS and CDR2 YFSETQ. The CDR3 has 14 residues. CDR3 residues: CASKTSGGSYEQYF. In DNA form, the CDR3 reads TGCGCCAGCAAGACTAGCGGAGGCTCCTACGAGCAGTACTTC.

This clone was counted a few times. The V and J genes are TRBV5-1 and TRBJ1-1, with no clear D. The CDR3 loop spans 13 amino acids. V lost 0 bases to trimming and J lost 7 bases, with 10 bases between them. Germline CDR1 and CDR2: SGHRS and YFSETQ. The CDR3, as DNA: TGCGCCAGCAGCTTGGAGGCGAGCATTGAAGCTTTCTTT. Translating gives CASSLEASIEAFF.

The chain combines TRBV27 with TRBJ2-1; a possible D gene is TRBD2 (5 bases). V lost 1 base to trimming and J lost 2 bases, with 12 bases between them. Germline loops: CDR1 MNHEY, CDR2 SMNVEV (reference sequence). This CDR3 spans 16 amino acids. The CDR3, as DNA: TGTGCCAGCAGTTTATATACGGGGATAACCTACAATGAGCAGTTCTTC. This encodes CASSLYTGITYNEQFF.

The gene calls are TRBV23-1 and TRBJ2-2; D might be TRBD1 (6 bases). TRBV23-1 is sorted into the ORF group, with uncertain function. CDR3 length: 15 residues. Trimming removed 10 bases from V and 4 bases from J, with 19 bases in between. CDR3 region: CAIYRVLWVTGELFF. CDR3 sequence (DNA): TGCGCCATCTACAGGGTGCTATGGGTCACCGGGGAGCTGTTTTTT.

The gene calls are TRBV4-3 and TRBJ2-7; TRBD1 aligns across 12 bases. This CDR3 region has 16 residues. Germline trimming cut 3 bases from V and 7 bases from J; bases unmatched to any gene: 10. Germline CDR1 is LGHNA and CDR2 is YSLEER. The CDR3 nucleotides read TGCGCCAGCAGCCAGGAATCGGGACAGGGGGCTTGGGAGCAGTACTTC. As protein: CASSQESGQGAWEQYF.

This chain's CDR3 is CASSPPGLQYNEQFF. The CDR3 DNA is TGTGCCAGCTCACCACCGGGACTACAATACAATGAGCAGTTCTTC. This chain uses TRBV18 with TRBJ2-1; TRBD2 matches at 7 bases. Germline lookup yields CDR1 KGHSH and CDR2 LQKENI. CDR3 length: 15 residues. V lost 0 bases to trimming and J lost 4 bases; unmatched junction nucleotides: 3.

The V gene is TRBV4-1, the J gene TRBJ1-3; TRBD1 agrees at 8 bases. Looked up from germline, CDR1 is MGHRA and CDR2 is YSYEKL. V dropped 4 bases and J dropped 3; count of bases not matched to a gene: 8. This CDR3 comprises 16 residues. In DNA, the CDR3 is TGCGCCAGCAGCCCCAACCCGACAGGGGATGGAAACACCATATATTTT. Amino acids: CASSPNPTGDGNTIYF.

The rearrangement uses TRBV5-1 and TRBJ2-1; 8 bases are a match to TRBD1. V was clipped by 4 bases and J by 7 bases; unmatched bases: 7. Germline values: CDR1 SGHRS, CDR2 YFSETQ. The CDR3 totals 14 residues. This chain's CDR3 is CASSVPTGDNEQFF. The CDR3 DNA reads as TGCGCCAGCAGCGTCCCGACAGGGGATAATGAGCAGTTCTTC.

The gene calls are TRBV2 and TRBJ2-2; D tentatively fits TRBD1 or TRBD2 (5 bases each). In germline, CDR1 is SNHLY, CDR2 FYNNEI. The CDR3 loop spans 15 amino acids. Trimming took off 2 bases at V and 6 bases at J, with 13 bases between the two ends. The CDR3 nucleotides read TGTGCCAGCAGTGAAATCCAGGGACGGGCCGGGGAGCTGTTTTTT. Its translation is CASSEIQGRAGELFF.

The rearrangement joins TRBV15 to TRBJ2-5, with a tentative D call TRBD1 (5 bases). V was clipped by 4 bases and J by 0 bases, with 18 bases between them. Germline values: CDR1 LNHNV, CDR2 YYDKDF (reference sequence). This CDR3 spans 17 amino acids. The CDR3 region has the DNA TGTGCCACCAGCACGACCCGGATGGCGGACAACCAAGAGACCCAGTACTTC. Encoded protein: CATSTTRMADNQETQYF.

V usage is TRBV9 and J usage is TRBJ1-4; 8 nucleotides agree with TRBD1. The trim removed 3 bases at V and 13 bases at J, leaving 5 bases unmatched. Germline V gives CDR1 SGDLS, CDR2 YYNGEE. The CDR3 loop spans 12 amino acids. Here the CDR3 reads CASSGGQERLFF. CDR3 nucleotides: TGTGCCAGCAGCGGGGGACAGGAGAGACTGTTTTTT. Filled out from reference TRBV9 and TRBJ1-4, the complete variable domain reads DSGVTQTPKHLITATGQRVTLRCSPRSGDLSVYWYQQSLDQGLQFLIQYYNGEERAKGNILERFSAQQFPDLHSELNLSSLELGDSALYFCASSGGQERLFFGSGTQLSVL.

The genes are TRBV7-8 and TRBJ2-7; D unresolved. Trimming stripped 5 bases from V and 5 bases from J, with 25 bases between. The germline V gene encodes CDR1 SGHVS and CDR2 FQNEAQ. The CDR3 covers 17 residues. The CDR3 DNA is TGTGCCAGCAGCCCCTTAAACCCGGGTCCCCAGGTTCACGAGCAGTACTTC. This gives the protein CASSPLNPGPQVHEQYF.

This rearrangement joins TRBV2 to TRBJ1-2, with no clear D. This CDR3 is built from 10 residues. Trimming removed 9 bases at V and 8 bases at J, with 10 bases between. Germline CDR1 and CDR2: SNHLY and FYNNEI. CDR3 DNA sequence: TGTGCCAGTAGGGTTTCGGGCTACACCTTC. It yields the protein CASRVSGYTF.

V is TRBV4-2 and J is TRBJ2-7; TRBD2 aligns across 7 bases. CDR1 is LGHNA and CDR2 is YNFKEQ in the germline V gene. The CDR3 sequence is 16 residues long. The V and J ends lost 3 bases and 3 bases, in that order; junction bases with no gene match: 11. CDR3 coding DNA: TGTGCCAGCAGCCAGGTGGGAGGGGTTGGTGGCTACGAGCAGTACTTC. This sequence encodes CASSQVGGVGGYEQYF.

This sequence joins TRBV10-1 and TRBJ1-1; no definite D call. This CDR3 spans 12 amino acids. Germline V lookup: CDR1 WNHNN, CDR2 SYGVQD (reference sequence). V was clipped by 1 base and J by 5 bases, with 5 bases between them. CDR3 bases: TGCGCCAGCAGTGAGTGGGGAACTGAAGCTTTCTTT. This codes for CASSEWGTEAFF.

V usage is TRBV11-2 and J usage is TRBJ1-5; the D is unclear. This CDR3 is built from 10 residues. Between the trimmed V and J ends, which lost 3 bases and 6 bases, there was a span of 0 bases. Germline CDR1 is SGHAT and CDR2 is FQNNGV. DNA for the CDR3: TGTGCCAGCAGCTTTCAGCCCCAGCATTTT. It encodes CASSFQPQHF.

This CDR3 reads CASRTGTGLGEAFF. CDR3 coding DNA: TGTGCCAGTAGGACCGGGACAGGGTTAGGTGAAGCTTTCTTT. The chain has TRBV19 and TRBJ1-1; 9 bases line up with TRBD1. Germline CDR1 LNHDA, CDR2 SQIVND (reference sequence). This CDR3 is built from 14 residues. V lost 6 bases to trimming and J lost 7 bases; unmatched junction nucleotides: 9.

J is TRBJ2-1 and V is TRBV11-2; possible D gene TRBD2, 6 bases. CDR3 length: 15 amino acids. V lost 3 bases, J lost 7 bases, and 16 bases lay in between. CDR1 is SGHAT and CDR2 is FQNNGV in the germline V gene. In nucleotides, the CDR3 is TGTGCCAGCAGCTTCTATGGGACTTCGCCTAATGAGCAGTTCTTC. Protein sequence: CASSFYGTSPNEQFF.

This sequence joins TRBV5-1 and TRBJ2-5; D is possibly TRBD2 (5 bases). This CDR3 contains 14 residues. Germline CDR1 is SGHRS and CDR2 is YFSETQ. V was cut by 0 bases and J by 2 bases, with 8 bases left in between. The CDR3 reads CASSLEAVQETQYF. The CDR3 bases are TGCGCCAGCAGCTTGGAAGCGGTTCAAGAGACCCAGTACTTC.